Reported below is one T cell receptor (beta chain). Its antigen remains unknown. This record belongs to a study of shared clonotypes between healthy human individuals. CDR1 is MGHRA and CDR2 is YSYEKL in the germline V gene. V lost 4 bases to trimming and J lost 2 bases, with 11 bases between them. The CDR3 totals 14 residues. Study observations and caveats: Blood alone was sampled, and tissue repertoires likely differ.

The table came from immunoSEQ multiplex PCR; TCRdb's copy has only in-frame clones and leaves some out. The repertoire holds about 490,000 clones, with approximately 79% as singletons. Sequenced material: PBMCs. The clonotype was recovered from a woman in her forties in good health. Some clones in this sample may be carry-over from other donors' samples. This chain connects TRBV4-1 to TRBJ2-5; D remains unclear. For the CDR3, the DNA is TGCGCCAGCAGCCGGGCCGGACCGCAAGAGACCCAGTACTTC. Its translation: CASSRAGPQETQYF.